This record looks at one TCR beta chain sequence and its context. Its target is unknown. Using immunoSEQ multiplex PCR, the repertoire was profiled, and TCRdb retains in-frame clones only, with some absent. This table has 200,000 to 250,000 clones, 90% to 95% appearing once. Trimming pared 1 base from V and 0 bases from J, leaving 16 bases between. The CDR3 sequence is 18 residues long. Germline V gives CDR1 LGHNA, CDR2 YNFKEQ. The record originates from a study of T cell responses to AZD1222 COVID-19 vaccine. Overall study results and limits: The donor cohort was predominantly white British with a female majority, and clonal diversity may have been underestimated.

This TCR was recovered from an adult in good health. The sequencing used peripheral blood, collected on day 0 of MenACWY control vaccination. The chain employs TRBV4-2 and TRBJ2-4, with a tentative D call TRBD2 (5 bases). CDR3: CASSQVALASLAKNIQYF. The CDR3 nucleotides read TGTGCCAGCAGCCAAGTGGCTCTAGCATCTCTAGCCAAAAACATTCAGTACTTC.